The rows below give T cell receptor beta chains drawn from one sample of a study of CD8 T cells in Susac syndrome. Using its own MiXCR run on the immunoSEQ multiplex PCR reads, TCRdb lists one record per CDR3 protein. The sample includes 90,000 to 150,000 distinct CDR3 sequences, 85% to 95% seen only once; the top ten take approximately 0.13%. Sample: CD8+ T cells from PBMCs. The receptors shown here come from a human donor in good health. The conserved cysteine and the conserved F or W are not part of the CDR3 here. A clone size is listed for some rows: how often the clone was seen (once, few, many), or a class if it is expanded.

NA	TRBV19	TRBJ2-1	ASSQAPNNEQF
NA	TRBV4-1	TRBJ2-1	ASRVLGQGEIDEQF
NA	TRBV6-2/TRBV6-3	TRBJ2-7	ASRFDRTGTWSYEQY
NA	TRBV12-3/TRBV12-4	TRBJ2-5	ASSLRELTETQY
NA	TRBV6-2/TRBV6-3	TRBJ1-4	ASNAGTSLEKLF
NA	TRBV19	TRBJ1-5	ASSKPGQRDQPQH
NA	TRBV10-3	TRBJ2-3	AIRDRDPHLADTQY
NA	TRBV6-1	TRBJ2-2	ASKRITTGELF
NA	TRBV29-1	TRBJ2-6	SVALNSGANVLT
NA	TRBV29-1	TRBJ2-7	SVGQATSYEQY
NA	TRBV28	TRBJ1-5	ASSHGARLSNQPQH
once	TRBV7-9	TRBJ2-1	ASSLERRGWNEQF
once	TRBV3-1	TRBJ2-7	ASSQDWATVMTSSYEQY
NA	TRBV29-1	TRBJ2-5	SAIGDSGVTQY
NA	TRBV6-6	TRBJ2-7	ASRQGAYEQY
NA	TRBV4-1	TRBJ2-2	ASSQDQGGTGELF
NA	TRBV7-9	TRBJ2-7	ASRDGTSGRREQY
once	TRBV18	TRBJ2-4	ASSPRQGMNIQY
NA	TRBV29-1	TRBJ2-5	SVDRGSGETQY
NA	TRBV9	TRBJ2-7	ASSAEPLSSYEQY
NA	TRBV18	TRBJ1-1	ASSPRQGDTEAF
NA	TRBV6-5	TRBJ1-2	ASSYPSRGGGYGYT